Detailed here is one T cell receptor beta chain. What it binds is unknown. The data stem from a study of cytomegalovirus exposure and HLA in healthy donors. Study-level background: Earlier, 110 million or so unique TCR beta sequences were recovered from approximately 180 million T cells by an analysis. When about 400 donors were genotyped, about 80% of them were found to fall in the Caucasian-associated ancestry cluster. Points from the study as a whole: Across donors, most TCRs were seen rarely, yet some public ones were widespread. Sequencing depth roughly uniform across donors was assumed in presence/absence analyses.

The primer mix had 60 Vbeta and 13 Jbeta primers. Libraries were prepared by immunoSEQ multiplex PCR; TCRdb keeps only in-frame clonotypes and omits some of them. Of 130,000 or so clones in the sample, around four fifths are singletons; the top ten hold roughly 5.7%. The ends lost 5 bases at V and 3 bases at J; junction bases unmatched: 7. The germline V gene has CDR1 SEHNR and CDR2 FQNEAQ (reference sequence). CDR3 length equals 15 residues. This TCR was sampled from a man aged 30 to 39 in good health and CMV-seronegative. The J gene is TRBJ1-5, the V gene TRBV7-9; 7 nucleotides line up with TRBD1. The specimen was PBMCs. Written as DNA, the CDR3 is TGTGCCAGCAGCGGCGGACAGGTCGACAATCAGCCCCAGCATTTT. It codes for CASSGGQVDNQPQHF.